This T cell receptor (beta chain) originates from a study of blood T cell repertoires in COVID-19. Study as a whole: In each case, the material was cDNA or gDNA derived from T cells, B-cell-depleted T cells, or PBMCs.

Methods used by the authors: Quantification of nucleated cells was approximated via reference gene primer amplification. TCRdb's copy holds only in-frame clones and misses some; the assay was immunoSEQ multiplex PCR. The DNA was the basis for D and trimming; V, J and clone size are from that table. The data show 200,000 to 300,000 clones, about 91% seen once. This clone appeared once. This CDR3 has 15 amino acids. Trimming pared 3 bases from V and 3 bases from J, leaving 18 bases between. Per germline, CDR1 DFQATT and CDR2 SNEGSKA (reference sequence). Seattle patients were enrolled during active infection and followed longitudinally.

This TCR was sampled from a person aged 18 to 35 with COVID-19, enrolled during active disease. The specimen was peripheral blood. The rearrangement uses TRBV20-1 and TRBJ2-7, with D possibly being TRBD1 (6 bases). Written as DNA, the CDR3 is TGCAGTGCTAGTGAAGGGGACACATCCATCTACGAGCAGTACTTC. Its protein product is CSASEGDTSIYEQYF.